This T cell receptor beta chain was sequenced during a study of graft-versus-host responses after intestinal transplantation. In the study overall: Every transplant recipient was induced with anti-thymocyte globulin, then maintained on tacrolimus and steroids for approximately three years. Overall study results and limits: GvH clone levels peaked in circulation, and this peak was associated with early post-transplant HvG declines.

Method: immunoSEQ multiplex PCR; TCRdb's copy keeps in-frame clones and lacks some. The table lists 20,000 to 30,000 clones, around four fifths of them singletons. V was shortened by 2 bases and J by 1 base, with 12 bases between the two germline ends. This CDR3 is 16 amino acids long. From germline, CDR1 is MDHEN and CDR2 SYDVKM. Turning to this clone: Its specificity is unknown.

The TCR sequence derives from a human patient who received an intestinal transplant, so some T cells may come from the graft donor. The specimen comprised PBMCs, sampled 28 days after intestinal transplant. This sequence joins TRBV28 and TRBJ1-5, with a weak D call TRBD1 (5 bases). The CDR3 DNA is TGTGCCAGCAGTTTAGTCCAGGGTAGGAGCAATCAGCCCCAGCATTTT. Its translation is CASSLVQGRSNQPQHF.